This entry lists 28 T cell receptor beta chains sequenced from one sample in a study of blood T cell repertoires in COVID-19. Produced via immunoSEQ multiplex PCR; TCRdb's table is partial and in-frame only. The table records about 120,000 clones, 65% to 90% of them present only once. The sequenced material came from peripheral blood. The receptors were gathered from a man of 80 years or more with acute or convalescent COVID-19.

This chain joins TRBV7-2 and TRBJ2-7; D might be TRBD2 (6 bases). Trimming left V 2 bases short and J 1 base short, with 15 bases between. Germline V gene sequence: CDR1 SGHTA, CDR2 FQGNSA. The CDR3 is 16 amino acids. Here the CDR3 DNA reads TGTGCCAGCAGCTTACCCCCGGGACTGGGGTCCTACGAGCAGTACTTC. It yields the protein CASSLPPGLGSYEQYF.

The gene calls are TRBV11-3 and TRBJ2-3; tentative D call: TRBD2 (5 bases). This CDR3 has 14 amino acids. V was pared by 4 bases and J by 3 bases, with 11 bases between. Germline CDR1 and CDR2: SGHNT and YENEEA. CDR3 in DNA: TGTGCCAGCAGCTGGGAGTTCGAAACAGATACGCAGTATTTT. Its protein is CASSWEFETDTQYF.

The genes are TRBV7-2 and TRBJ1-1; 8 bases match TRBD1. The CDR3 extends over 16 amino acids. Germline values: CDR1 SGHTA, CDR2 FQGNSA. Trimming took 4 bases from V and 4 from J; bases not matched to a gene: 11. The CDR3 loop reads CASSSWTGRKSTEAFF. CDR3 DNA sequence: TGTGCCAGCAGCTCCTGGACAGGGAGGAAGAGCACTGAAGCTTTCTTT.

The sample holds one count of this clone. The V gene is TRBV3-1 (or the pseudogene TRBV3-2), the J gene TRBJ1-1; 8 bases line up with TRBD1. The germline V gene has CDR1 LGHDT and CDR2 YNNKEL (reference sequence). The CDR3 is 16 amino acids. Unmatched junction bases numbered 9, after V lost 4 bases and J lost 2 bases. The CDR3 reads CASSPTGGTTNTEAFF. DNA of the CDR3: TGTGCCAGCAGCCCAACAGGGGGAACCACTAACACTGAAGCTTTCTTT.

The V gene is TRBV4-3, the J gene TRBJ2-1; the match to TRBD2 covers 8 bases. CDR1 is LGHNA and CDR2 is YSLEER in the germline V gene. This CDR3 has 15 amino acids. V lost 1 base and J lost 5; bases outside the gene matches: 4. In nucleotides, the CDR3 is TGCGCCAGCAGCCAAGTCCGGGAGGGTAACAATGAGCAGTTCTTC. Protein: CASSQVREGNNEQFF.

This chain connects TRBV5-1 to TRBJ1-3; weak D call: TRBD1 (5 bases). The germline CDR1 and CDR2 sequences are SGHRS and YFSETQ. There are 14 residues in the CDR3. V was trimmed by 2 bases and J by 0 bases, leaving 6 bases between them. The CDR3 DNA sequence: TGCGCCAGCAGCTTAGGACACTCTGGAAACACCATATATTTT. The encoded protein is CASSLGHSGNTIYF.

Written as DNA, the CDR3 is TGCGCCAGCACCCCGACAGGGATGGTCTACGAGCAGTACTTC. Translated, it gives CASTPTGMVYEQYF. The V and J genes are TRBV5-1 and TRBJ2-7; 7 bases are a match to TRBD1. This CDR3 is built from 14 residues. Germline V gene data show CDR1 as SGHRS and CDR2 as YFSETQ. The V segment lost 6 bases and the J segment 3 bases; nucleotides outside the gene matches: 9.

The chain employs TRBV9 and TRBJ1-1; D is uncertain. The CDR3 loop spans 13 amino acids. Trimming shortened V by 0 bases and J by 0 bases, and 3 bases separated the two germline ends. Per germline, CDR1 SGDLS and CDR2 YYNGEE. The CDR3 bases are TGTGCCAGCAGCGTAGCTCTGAACACTGAAGCTTTCTTT. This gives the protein CASSVALNTEAFF.

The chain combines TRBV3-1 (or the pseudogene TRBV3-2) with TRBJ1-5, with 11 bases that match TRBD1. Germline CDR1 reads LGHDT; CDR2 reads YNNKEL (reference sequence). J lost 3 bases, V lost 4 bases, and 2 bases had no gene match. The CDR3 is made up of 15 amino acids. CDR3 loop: CASSRTGGVNQPQHF. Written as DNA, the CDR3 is TGTGCCAGCAGCCGGACAGGGGGCGTCAATCAGCCCCAGCATTTT.

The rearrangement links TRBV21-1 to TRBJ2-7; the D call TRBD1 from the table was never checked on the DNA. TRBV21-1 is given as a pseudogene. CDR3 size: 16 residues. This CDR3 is CASSKRDRAKPYEQYF. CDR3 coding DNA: TGTGCCAGCAGCAAAAGGGACAGGGCCAAACCCTACGAGCAGTACTTC.

In DNA form, the CDR3 reads TGCGCCAGCAGCTTGGGACAGGGAAGATCACCCCTCCACTTT. Amino acids: CASSLGQGRSPLHF. The chain joins TRBV5-1 to TRBJ1-6; 7 nucleotides agree with TRBD1. V lost 0 bases and J lost 10; bases outside the gene matches: 4. The CDR3 length is 14 residues. CDR1 is SGHRS, CDR2 YFSETQ, per germline.

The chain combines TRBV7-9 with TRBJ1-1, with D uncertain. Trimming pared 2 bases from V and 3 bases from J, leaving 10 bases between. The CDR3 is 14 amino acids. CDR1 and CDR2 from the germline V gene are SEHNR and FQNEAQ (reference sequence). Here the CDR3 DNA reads TGTGCCAGCAGCTTAATCGGGGAGGACACTGAAGCTTTCTTT. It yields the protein CASSLIGEDTEAFF.

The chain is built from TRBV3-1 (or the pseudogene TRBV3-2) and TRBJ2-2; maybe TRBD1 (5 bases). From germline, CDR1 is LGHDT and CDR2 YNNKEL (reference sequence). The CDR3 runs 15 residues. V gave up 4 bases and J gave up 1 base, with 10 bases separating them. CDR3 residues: CASSRPQVNTGELFF. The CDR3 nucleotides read TGTGCCAGCAGCCGCCCACAGGTGAACACCGGGGAGCTGTTTTTT.

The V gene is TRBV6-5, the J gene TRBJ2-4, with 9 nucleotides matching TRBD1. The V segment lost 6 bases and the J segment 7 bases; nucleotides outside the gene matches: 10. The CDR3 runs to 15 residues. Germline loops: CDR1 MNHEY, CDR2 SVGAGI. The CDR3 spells CASSLNPGTGNIQYF. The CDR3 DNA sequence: TGTGCCAGCAGCTTGAACCCCGGGACAGGGAACATTCAGTACTTC.

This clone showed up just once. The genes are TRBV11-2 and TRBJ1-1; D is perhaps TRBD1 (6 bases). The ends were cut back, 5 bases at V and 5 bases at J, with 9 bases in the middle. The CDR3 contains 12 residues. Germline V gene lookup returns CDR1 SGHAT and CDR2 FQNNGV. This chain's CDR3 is CASSPQGTEAFF. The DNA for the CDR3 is TGTGCCAGCAGCCCACAGGGAACTGAAGCTTTCTTT.

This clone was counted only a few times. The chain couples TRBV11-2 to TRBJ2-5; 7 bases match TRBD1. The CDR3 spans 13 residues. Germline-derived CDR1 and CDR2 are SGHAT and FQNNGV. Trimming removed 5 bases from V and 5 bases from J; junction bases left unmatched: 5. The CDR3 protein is CASSRDRDETQYF. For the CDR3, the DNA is TGTGCCAGCAGCCGCGACAGGGATGAGACCCAGTACTTC.

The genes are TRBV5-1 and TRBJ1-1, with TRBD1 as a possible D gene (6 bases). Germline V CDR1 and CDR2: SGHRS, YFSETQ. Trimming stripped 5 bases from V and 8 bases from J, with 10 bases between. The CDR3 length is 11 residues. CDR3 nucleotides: TGCGCCAGCAGGGGCCAGGGGGAAGCTTTCTTT. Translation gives CASRGQGEAFF.

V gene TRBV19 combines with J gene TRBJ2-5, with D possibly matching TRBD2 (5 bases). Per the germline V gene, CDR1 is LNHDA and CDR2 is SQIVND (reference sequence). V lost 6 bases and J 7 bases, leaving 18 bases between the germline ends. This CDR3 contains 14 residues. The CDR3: CASSPGPVRGTQYF. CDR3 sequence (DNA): TGTGCCAGTAGCCCCGGACCCGTTCGGGGGACCCAGTACTTC. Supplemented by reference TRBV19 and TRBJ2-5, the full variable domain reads DGGITQSPKYLFRKEGQNVTLSCEQNLNHDAMYWYRQDPGQGLRLIYYSQIVNDFQKGDIAEGYSVSREKKESFPLTVTSAQKNPTAFYLCASSPGPVRGTQYFGPGTRLLVL.

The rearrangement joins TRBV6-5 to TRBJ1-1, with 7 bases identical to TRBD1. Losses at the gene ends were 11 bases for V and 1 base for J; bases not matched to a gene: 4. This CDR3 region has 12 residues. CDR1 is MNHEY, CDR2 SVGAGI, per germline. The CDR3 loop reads CAGQVGNTEAFF. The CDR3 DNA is TGTGCCGGACAGGTAGGGAACACTGAAGCTTTCTTT.

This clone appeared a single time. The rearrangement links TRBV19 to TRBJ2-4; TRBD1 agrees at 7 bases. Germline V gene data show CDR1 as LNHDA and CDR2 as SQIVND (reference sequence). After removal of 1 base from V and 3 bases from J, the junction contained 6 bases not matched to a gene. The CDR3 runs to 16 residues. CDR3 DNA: TGTGCCAGTAGTATAGGTGACAGGGTGGTCAAAAACATTCAGTACTTC. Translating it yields CASSIGDRVVKNIQYF.

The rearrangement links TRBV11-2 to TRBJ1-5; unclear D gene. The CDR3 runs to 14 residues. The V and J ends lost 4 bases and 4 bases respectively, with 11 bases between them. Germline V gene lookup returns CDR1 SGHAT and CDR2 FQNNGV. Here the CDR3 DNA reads TGTGCCAGCAGCTCCCAAAACGAGAATCAGCCCCAGCATTTT. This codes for CASSSQNENQPQHF.

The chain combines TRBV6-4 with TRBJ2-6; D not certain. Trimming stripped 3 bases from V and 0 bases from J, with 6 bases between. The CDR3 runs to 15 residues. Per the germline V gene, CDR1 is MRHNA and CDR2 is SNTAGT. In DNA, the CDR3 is TGTGCCAGCAGTGAACAGAGCTCTGGGGCCAACGTCCTGACTTTC. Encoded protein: CASSEQSSGANVLTF.

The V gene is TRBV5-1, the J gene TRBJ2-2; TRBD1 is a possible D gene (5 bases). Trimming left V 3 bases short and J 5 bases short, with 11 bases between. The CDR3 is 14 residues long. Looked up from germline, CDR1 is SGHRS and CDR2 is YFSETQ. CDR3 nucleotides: TGCGCCAGCAGCTCCAGGGATCTAACCGGGGAGCTGTTTTTT. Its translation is CASSSRDLTGELFF.

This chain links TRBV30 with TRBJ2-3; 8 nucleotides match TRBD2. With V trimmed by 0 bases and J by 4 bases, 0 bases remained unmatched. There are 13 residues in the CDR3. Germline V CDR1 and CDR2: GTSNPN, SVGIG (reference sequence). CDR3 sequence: CAWSVAGADTQYF. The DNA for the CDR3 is TGTGCCTGGAGTGTAGCGGGAGCAGATACGCAGTATTTT.

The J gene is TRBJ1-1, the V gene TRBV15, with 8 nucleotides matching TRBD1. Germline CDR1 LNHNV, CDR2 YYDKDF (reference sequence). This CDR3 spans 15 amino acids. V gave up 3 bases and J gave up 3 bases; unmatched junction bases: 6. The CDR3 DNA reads TGTGCCACCAGCAGGGCTGACAGGGGAGACACTGAAGCTTTCTTT. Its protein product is CATSRADRGDTEAFF.

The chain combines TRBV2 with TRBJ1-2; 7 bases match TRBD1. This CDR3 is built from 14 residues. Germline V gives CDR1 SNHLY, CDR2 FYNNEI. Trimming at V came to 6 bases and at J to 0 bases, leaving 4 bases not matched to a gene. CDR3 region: CASSRDRANYGYTF. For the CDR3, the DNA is TGTGCCAGCAGCAGGGACAGAGCTAACTATGGCTACACCTTC.

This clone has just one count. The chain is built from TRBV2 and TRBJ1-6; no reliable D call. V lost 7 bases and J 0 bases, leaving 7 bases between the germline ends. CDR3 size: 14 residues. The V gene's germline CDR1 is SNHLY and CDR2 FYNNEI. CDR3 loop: CASIVSSYNSPLHF. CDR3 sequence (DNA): TGTGCCAGCATAGTAAGCTCCTATAATTCACCCCTCCACTTT.

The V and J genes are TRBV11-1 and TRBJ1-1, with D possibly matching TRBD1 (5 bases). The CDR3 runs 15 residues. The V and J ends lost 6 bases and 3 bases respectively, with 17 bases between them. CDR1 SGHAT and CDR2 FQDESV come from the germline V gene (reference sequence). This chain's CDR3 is CASRAGGGYYTEAFF. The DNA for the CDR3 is TGTGCCAGCAGAGCCGGCGGGGGGTATTACACTGAAGCTTTCTTT.